The rows below give T cell receptor beta chains drawn from one sample of a study of cytomegalovirus exposure and HLA in healthy donors. Sequencing was performed with immunoSEQ multiplex PCR; in TCRdb, only in-frame clones are kept and a portion is missing. Here the sample spans about 160,000 clones, over 70% being singletons. The sample was PBMCs. The receptors shown here come from a woman aged 30 to 39 in good health and CMV-seronegative. The CDR3 runs from the conserved cysteine through the conserved F or W. D genes are given only for firm matches. A clone size is listed for some rows: how often the clone was seen (once, few, many), or a class if it is expanded.

CDR3aa,CDR3nt,abundance,v_gene,d_gene,j_gene
CASSADRAGNTIYF,TGTGCCAGTAGTGCGGACAGGGCTGGAAACACCATATATTTT,once,TRBV19,TRBD1,TRBJ1-3
CSVEGDERGDRSDTQYF,TGCAGCGTTGAAGGCGATGAGCGGGGCGATAGATCAGATACGCAGTATTTT,few,TRBV29-1,TRBD2,TRBJ2-3
CASSLGNGETQYF,TGCGCCAGCAGCTTGGGTAACGGGGAGACCCAGTACTTC,NA,TRBV5-1,NA,TRBJ2-5
CASSPGLAGADSYEQYF,TGTGCCAGCAGCCCCGGACTAGCGGGGGCCGACTCCTACGAGCAGTACTTC,NA,TRBV5-4,TRBD2,TRBJ2-7
CASSQAGGSEQFF,TGTGCCAGCAGCCAAGCGGGGGGCTCTGAGCAGTTCTTC,NA,TRBV14,NA,TRBJ2-1
CASSLASFIGGYTF,TGTGCCAGCAGCTTAGCGTCCTTTATCGGTGGCTACACCTTC,NA,TRBV7-9,NA,TRBJ1-2
CALIKNGQRNTEAFF,TGTGCCTTAATTAAAAACGGACAGAGGAACACTGAAGCTTTCTTT,NA,TRBV30,NA,TRBJ1-1
CASSVQRDRTGTEETQYF,TGCGCCAGCAGCGTCCAGCGAGATAGAACCGGGACAGAAGAGACCCAGTACTTC,few,TRBV5-1,TRBD1,TRBJ2-5
CASGLGGLGDTEAFF,TGTGCTAGTGGTTTGGGGGGACTCGGGGACACTGAAGCTTTCTTT,NA,TRBV12-5,NA,TRBJ1-1
CASSYSVATNEKLFF,TGCGCCAGCAGCTACTCCGTCGCAACTAATGAAAAACTGTTTTTT,NA,TRBV5-1,NA,TRBJ1-4
CSARYTSTTFF,TGCAGTGCTAGATACACCTCCACAACTTTCTTT,NA,TRBV20-1,NA,TRBJ1-1
CASTVALNSYEQYF,TGTGCCAGCACCGTCGCCCTAAATTCCTACGAGCAGTACTTC,NA,TRBV6-1,NA,TRBJ2-7
CAISEGRSSGPYNEQFF,TGTGCCATCAGTGAGGGGCGGTCTAGCGGACCCTACAATGAGCAGTTCTTC,once,TRBV10-3,TRBD2,TRBJ2-1
CASSSYSTGNLEQFF,TGTGCCAGCAGTTCCTACTCTACAGGGAACCTTGAGCAGTTCTTC,NA,TRBV6-5,NA,TRBJ2-1
CASSLGMGGTQYF,TGTGCCAGCAGCTTAGGCATGGGGGGTACGCAGTATTTT,NA,TRBV13,NA,TRBJ2-3
CASSPRGGWYEQYF,TGTGCCAGCAGCCCCCGGGGGGGCTGGTACGAGCAGTACTTC,NA,TRBV7-2,TRBD2,TRBJ2-7
CASSLARGPYNEQFF,TGTGCCAGCAGCTTAGCCAGGGGGCCCTACAATGAGCAGTTCTTC,NA,TRBV5-4,TRBD1,TRBJ2-1
CASSYGQGGEKLFF,TGTGCCAGCTCTTACGGACAGGGAGGCGAAAAACTGTTTTTT,NA,TRBV18,TRBD1,TRBJ1-4
CATRPQGTSYNEQFF,TGTGCCACCAGACCTCAGGGGACCTCCTACAATGAGCAGTTCTTC,NA,TRBV2,NA,TRBJ2-1
CASSLTGGGGQPQHF,TGTGCCAGCAGCTTAACAGGGGGAGGTGGACAGCCCCAGCATTTT,NA,TRBV7-9,TRBD1,TRBJ1-5
CASSLGRGDTNEQFF,TGTGCCAGCAGCTTAGGCAGGGGGGATACCAATGAGCAGTTCTTC,once,TRBV7-6,NA,TRBJ2-1
CASSPRDRYNEQFF,TGTGCCAGCAGCCCCAGGGACAGGTACAATGAGCAGTTCTTC,NA,TRBV7-8,TRBD1,TRBJ2-1
CASSFTGSQETQYF,TGTGCCAGCAGTTTTACAGGGTCCCAAGAGACCCAGTACTTC,NA,TRBV7-9,NA,TRBJ2-5
CASSEQQGAFGGYTF,TGTGCCAGCAGTGAACAACAGGGGGCTTTCGGTGGCTACACCTTC,NA,TRBV6-1,TRBD1,TRBJ1-2
CASSLMDRGNQPQHF,TGTGCCAGCAGTTTAATGGACAGGGGGAATCAGCCCCAGCATTTT,NA,TRBV28,TRBD1,TRBJ1-5
CASRKQGFYEQYF,TGTGCCAGCAGAAAACAGGGGTTCTACGAGCAGTACTTC,NA,TRBV6-5,TRBD1,TRBJ2-7
CAWRDPRGGNQPQHF,TGTGCCTGGAGGGACCCCAGGGGCGGTAATCAGCCCCAGCATTTT,few,TRBV30,NA,TRBJ1-5
CASSMLTGSNTEAFF,TGTGCCAGTAGTATGCTGACAGGGTCGAACACTGAAGCTTTCTTT,NA,TRBV19,TRBD1,TRBJ1-1
CASSLDGHAGGQPQHF,TGTGCCAGCAGCTTAGATGGGCATGCAGGCGGGCAGCCCCAGCATTTT,NA,TRBV7-8,NA,TRBJ1-5
CASSFRGGGYGYTF,TGTGCCAGCAGCTTCCGGGGAGGAGGCTATGGCTACACCTTC,NA,TRBV5-4,NA,TRBJ1-2
CASSLAQGYTEAFF,TGTGCCAGCAGCTTGGCTCAGGGTTACACTGAAGCTTTCTTT,NA,TRBV5-8,NA,TRBJ1-1
CASRYLGGNTEAFF,TGTGCCAGCAGGTATTTGGGAGGGAACACTGAAGCTTTCTTT,few,TRBV6-5,NA,TRBJ1-1
CASSQISTDTQYF,TGCGCCAGCAGCCAAATTAGCACAGATACGCAGTATTTT,NA,TRBV5-1,NA,TRBJ2-3
CSVVRGWTEAFF,TGCAGCGTTGTCAGGGGGTGGACTGAAGCTTTCTTT,NA,TRBV29-1,TRBD1,TRBJ1-1
CASSGGGWDLSGGYNEQFF,TGTGCCAGCAGCGGGGGGGGGTGGGACCTTTCCGGGGGCTACAATGAGCAGTTCTTC,few,TRBV9,TRBD2,TRBJ2-1
CASSPPWGEGTEAFF,TGTGCCAGCAGTCCCCCATGGGGGGAGGGAACTGAAGCTTTCTTT,few,TRBV6-5,NA,TRBJ1-1
CASSRNRVGNTIYF,TGTGCCAGCAGCCGAAACAGGGTTGGAAACACCATATATTTT,NA,TRBV7-6,NA,TRBJ1-3
CASSLGSGEGTEAFF,TGTGCCAGCAGCTTAGGGTCAGGGGAGGGCACTGAAGCTTTCTTT,NA,TRBV7-9,NA,TRBJ1-1
CAISDRDRGAEAFF,TGTGCCATCAGTGACCGGGACAGGGGCGCTGAAGCTTTCTTT,NA,TRBV10-3,TRBD1,TRBJ1-1
CASSSGGGQPQHF,TGCGCCAGCTCCTCGGGGGGAGGCCAGCCCCAGCATTTT,NA,TRBV5-1,NA,TRBJ1-5
CASSPWTGRTDTQYF,TGTGCCAGCAGTCCTTGGACAGGGAGGACAGATACGCAGTATTTT,few,TRBV27,TRBD1,TRBJ2-3
CASSLGPRGGLDEQFF,TGTGCCAGCAGCTTAGGCCCGCGGGGGGGCCTCGATGAGCAGTTCTTC,NA,TRBV7-2,TRBD2,TRBJ2-1
CASNPRDSQREQYF,TGTGCCAGCAACCCTAGGGACTCTCAGAGGGAGCAGTACTTC,NA,TRBV6-5,NA,TRBJ2-5
CASSRPRTPSPSEQYF,TGTGCCAGCAGCAGACCTAGGACTCCCTCCCCGAGCGAGCAGTACTTC,few,TRBV7-9,NA,TRBJ2-7
CASSLGRGTRNEQFF,TGTGCCAGCAGCTTGGGGCGGGGCACTAGAAACGAGCAGTTCTTC,NA,TRBV5-4,NA,TRBJ2-1
CSVLAGGLNTEAFF,TGCAGCGTTTTGGCAGGGGGACTGAACACTGAAGCTTTCTTT,NA,TRBV29-1,TRBD1,TRBJ1-1
CASSALAGGSYNEQFF,TGTGCCAGCAGTGCTCTAGCGGGGGGGTCCTACAATGAGCAGTTCTTC,NA,TRBV6-4,TRBD2,TRBJ2-1
CASSEYRGGNSPLHF,TGTGCCAGCAGCGAATACAGGGGGGGGAATTCACCCCTCCACTTT,NA,TRBV9,TRBD1,TRBJ1-6
CASTPWRGEGEQYF,TGTGCCAGCACCCCCTGGAGGGGAGAGGGGGAGCAGTACTTC,NA,TRBV7-9,NA,TRBJ2-7
CSVDAGVNTEAFF,TGCAGCGTTGATGCGGGGGTGAACACTGAAGCTTTCTTT,NA,TRBV29-1,NA,TRBJ1-1
CASSLGLYRMEKLFF,TGTGCCAGCAGCTTAGGATTGTACAGGATGGAAAAACTGTTTTTT,few,TRBV7-2,NA,TRBJ1-4
CASTQGTGKNSPLHF,TGCGCCAGCACCCAAGGGACAGGGAAAAATTCACCCCTCCACTTT,NA,TRBV10-1,TRBD1,TRBJ1-6
CASSSQGTGELFF,TGTGCCAGCAGCTCACAGGGTACCGGGGAGCTGTTTTTT,NA,TRBV7-7,NA,TRBJ2-2
CASNLSGGNTEAFF,TGCGCCAGCAACTTATCGGGGGGGAACACTGAAGCTTTCTTT,NA,TRBV23-1,NA,TRBJ1-1
CASSFGTGYNEQFF,TGTGCCAGCAGTTTCGGGACTGGATACAATGAGCAGTTCTTC,NA,TRBV28,NA,TRBJ2-1
CASSFLGMNTEAFF,TGTGCCAGCAGCTTCCTTGGCATGAACACTGAAGCTTTCTTT,NA,TRBV5-6,NA,TRBJ1-1
CASSGRTAGSGANVLTF,TGTGCCAGTAGTGGGCGGACAGCCGGCTCTGGGGCCAACGTCCTGACTTTC,NA,TRBV19,NA,TRBJ2-6
CASSPAGEYEQYF,TGTGCCAGCTCACCAGCAGGGGAGTACGAGCAGTACTTC,NA,TRBV18,NA,TRBJ2-7
CASSLTPTSDEQYF,TGCGCCAGCAGCTTAACCCCTACTAGTGACGAGCAGTACTTC,NA,TRBV5-1,NA,TRBJ2-7
CASSEPGQGNNEQFF,TGTGCCAGCAGTGAACCGGGACAGGGGAACAATGAGCAGTTCTTC,NA,TRBV25-1,TRBD1,TRBJ2-1